A selection of T cell receptor beta chains follows, all from one sample in a study of T cell responses to AZD1222 COVID-19 vaccine. Using immunoSEQ multiplex PCR, the repertoire was profiled, and TCRdb retains in-frame clones only, with some absent. The sample lists around 150,000 clones, 75% to 85% occurring once. The sample was peripheral blood, taken 28 days after the second dose of the MenACWY control vaccine. The receptor source for this set is an adult who received the MenACWY meningococcal vaccine as a control. Each CDR3 is given with its conserved first and last residue. A D gene is named only where the DNA matches it firmly. Not every row has a clone size; where given, it reads once, few, many or a size class.

V gene	D gene	clone size	J gene	CDR3 DNA	CDR3 protein
TRBV15	-	once	TRBJ2-7	TGTGCCACCACGGAGGACGGGACCAGTCACGAGCAGTACTTC	CATTEDGTSHEQYF
TRBV7-2	-	-	TRBJ2-7	TGTGCCAGCAGCCTGGGACCGTTAGGGAGCTACGAGCAGTACTTC	CASSLGPLGSYEQYF
TRBV6-5	TRBD1	-	TRBJ2-3	TGTGCCAGCAAACAGGGGGCTGAGGATACGCAGTATTTT	CASKQGAEDTQYF
TRBV6-5	-	few	TRBJ1-2	TGTGCCAGCAGTTACTCGCTGGCCAACTATGGCTACACCTTC	CASSYSLANYGYTF
TRBV10-3	-	-	TRBJ2-5	TGTGCCATCAGGTTAGGGCAGAACCAAGAGACCCAGTACTTC	CAIRLGQNQETQYF
TRBV19	TRBD1	-	TRBJ2-7	TGTGCCAGTAGTATTGGGACAGGGATTTCCTACGAGCAGTACTTC	CASSIGTGISYEQYF
TRBV3-1/TRBV3-2	-	-	TRBJ2-2	TGTGCCAGCAGCCCTGATACGAACACCGGGGAGCTGTTTTTT	CASSPDTNTGELFF
TRBV29-1	-	once	TRBJ2-3	TGCAGCGTTGAAGACTCGGGGAACACAGATACGCAGTATTTT	CSVEDSGNTDTQYF
TRBV20-1	-	-	TRBJ2-6	TGCAGTGCTAGTCGGGGGACTGGTGGGGCCAACGTCCTGACTTTC	CSASRGTGGANVLTF
TRBV9	TRBD1	-	TRBJ1-5	TGTGCCAGCAGCGGTGGGGACAGGGAGAGCAATCAGCCCCAGCATTTT	CASSGGDRESNQPQHF
TRBV2	-	-	TRBJ1-5	TGTGCCAGCAGTGAAGCGAAGGGGGGCAATCAGCCCCAGCATTTT	CASSEAKGGNQPQHF
TRBV20-1	-	-	TRBJ1-1	TGCAGTGCTATAAGGAATACTGAAGCTTTCTTT	CSAIRNTEAFF
TRBV7-9	TRBD1	-	TRBJ2-2	TGTGCCAGCAGCCATAGACAGGGGGACACCGGGGAGCTGTTTTTT	CASSHRQGDTGELFF
TRBV29-1	-	-	TRBJ2-5	TGCAGCGTTGGGGCCGGGGGCTTCCAAGAGACCCAGTACTTC	CSVGAGGFQETQYF
TRBV11-3	-	-	TRBJ2-2	TGTGCCAGCAGCTTTGCCTGGAACACCGGGGAGCTGTTTTTT	CASSFAWNTGELFF
TRBV2	TRBD2	-	TRBJ2-5	TGTGCCAGCAGGGGCCTTGAGCGGGGGGGTCAAGAGACCCAGTACTTC	CASRGLERGGQETQYF
TRBV29-1	-	-	TRBJ1-5	TGCAGCGTTGACACAGGCGGCAATCAGCCCCAGCATTTT	CSVDTGGNQPQHF
TRBV19	-	-	TRBJ1-5	TGTGCCAGTAGTATTTCTAATCAGCCCCAGCATTTT	CASSISNQPQHF
TRBV28	-	-	TRBJ1-2	TGTGCCAGCACTACTTTGGGGGCCGGCTATGGCTACACCTTC	CASTTLGAGYGYTF
TRBV5-8	-	-	TRBJ1-2	TGTGCCACCACCAAATGGGGTTCCGGCGGTGGCTACACCTTC	CATTKWGSGGGYTF
TRBV24-1	TRBD2	-	TRBJ2-1	TGTGCCACCAGTGACCCGGGGGGGGCCGGCAATGAGCAGTTCTTC	CATSDPGGAGNEQFF
TRBV6-4	TRBD1	-	TRBJ2-1	TGTGCCAGCAGATTATGGCAGGGGGCGTACAATGAGCAGTTCTTC	CASRLWQGAYNEQFF
TRBV11-3	-	-	TRBJ2-7	TGTGCCAGCAGCTTACAGGGCACCACCCTCAGCGAGCAGTACTTC	CASSLQGTTLSEQYF
TRBV27	TRBD2	-	TRBJ2-1	TGTGCCAGCAGTTTAGGGGGGGGGTCCTACAATGAGCAGTTCTTC	CASSLGGGSYNEQFF
TRBV10-3	-	-	TRBJ1-5	TGTGCCATCAGTGATTCGTCAGGGGGCAATCAGCCCCAGCATTTT	CAISDSSGGNQPQHF
TRBV14	-	-	TRBJ1-1	TGTGCCAGCAGGACTTCGGGGTATTCTGAAGCTTTCTTT	CASRTSGYSEAFF
TRBV27	-	-	TRBJ1-2	TGTGCCAGCAGATACCAGGGCCTAGATGGCTACACCTTC	CASRYQGLDGYTF
TRBV18	TRBD1	once	TRBJ2-7	TGTGCCAGCTCATCGGGACAGGACTACGAGCAGTACTTC	CASSSGQDYEQYF
TRBV4-3	-	-	TRBJ1-5	TGCGCCAGCAGCCAAGATCGGGTTCAGCCCCAGCATTTT	CASSQDRVQPQHF
TRBV3-1/TRBV3-2	TRBD2	-	TRBJ2-1	TGTGCCAGCAGCCAAGATAGGACTAGCGGGGGCTACAATGAGCAGTTCTTC	CASSQDRTSGGYNEQFF
TRBV3-1/TRBV3-2	-	-	TRBJ2-6	TGTGCCAGCAGCAGTACCCGAGAGAACGTCCTGACTTTC	CASSSTRENVLTF
TRBV27	-	-	TRBJ1-1	TGTGCCAGCACCATGAAATCCCACCGGGGTGAAGCTTTCTTT	CASTMKSHRGEAFF
TRBV7-8	TRBD1	few	TRBJ1-1	TGTGCCAGCAGCTTCATCACGGGACAGGGGGCGAGAAAAAACACTGAAGCTTTCTTT	CASSFITGQGARKNTEAFF
TRBV4-3	TRBD2	-	TRBJ2-1	TGCGCCAGCAGCCGAGGCGGGAGTGGTTACAATGAGCAGTTCTTC	CASSRGGSGYNEQFF
TRBV11-2	-	-	TRBJ1-6	TGTGCCAGCAGCTTAGTAGCGGGGGAGTCACCCCTCCACTTT	CASSLVAGESPLHF
TRBV3-1/TRBV3-2	-	once	TRBJ2-2	TGTGCCAGCAGCCAAGATTTCAGAATAGGCGGGGAGCTGTTTTTT	CASSQDFRIGGELFF
TRBV5-4	-	-	TRBJ2-7	TGTGCCAGCAGCCTCGGAGGGACGAAGTCCTACGAGCAGTACTTC	CASSLGGTKSYEQYF
TRBV2	TRBD1	-	TRBJ1-4	TGTGCCAGCGGTCCCACAGGGGGCGGTGAAAAACTGTTTTTT	CASGPTGGGEKLFF
TRBV7-9	-	few	TRBJ1-4	TGTGCCAGCAGCCCCAAACTTAACAGCAGAGGCGAAAAACTGTTTTTT	CASSPKLNSRGEKLFF
TRBV7-2	-	few	TRBJ1-4	TGTGCCAGCAGCTTAAGGCAGAGCTATGAAAAACTGTTTTTT	CASSLRQSYEKLFF
TRBV18	-	-	TRBJ2-7	TGTGCCAGCTCACCACAGGGGATCTCCTACGAGCAGTACTTC	CASSPQGISYEQYF
TRBV2	-	-	TRBJ1-1	TGTGCCAGCGGGGACGCTTTAGGGGAAGCTTTCTTT	CASGDALGEAFF
TRBV5-1	TRBD1	-	TRBJ2-6	TGCGCCAGCAGCCGCGGAAACACAGGGGGTTCTGGGGCCAACGTCCTGACTTTC	CASSRGNTGGSGANVLTF